This T cell receptor beta chain originates from a study of chemoradiotherapy in HPV16-positive cancers. Libraries were prepared by immunoSEQ multiplex PCR; TCRdb keeps only in-frame clonotypes and omits some of them. The sample carries just under 40,000 clones, more than 75% recorded once. The CDR3 is 14 amino acids. Trimming cost V 5 bases and J 4 bases, with 11 bases left between them. The germline V gene has CDR1 SGHTA and CDR2 FQGTGA. The chain is built from TRBV7-3 and TRBJ2-2; D gene ambiguous. The material sequenced was blood, taken from a patient who underwent chemoradiotherapy. The clonotype comes from a human donor with HPV-associated anogenital cancer. The CDR3 sequence is CASSLNQVTGELFF. In nucleotides, the CDR3 is TGTGCCAGCAGCCTCAACCAGGTCACCGGGGAGCTGTTTTTT.